The 22 T cell receptor beta chains reported below all come from one sample, sequenced in a study of CD8 T cells in ankylosing spondylitis. One entry per CDR3 protein, called by TCRdb with MiXCR from the 5' RACE reads. The table shows around 250,000 distinct CDR3 sequences, with roughly 10% occurring only once. Sequenced sample: blood, either unsorted or a sorted T cell fraction (not recorded which). All receptors derive from a male donor with ankylosing spondylitis or in good health (not recorded which).

This clonotype was seen ten or more times. V usage is TRBV5-1 and J usage is TRBJ2-3; D might be TRBD1 (6 bases). CDR1 and CDR2 (germline): SGHRS, YFSETQ. The CDR3 contains 13 residues. Trimming stripped 10 bases from V and 1 base from J, with 13 bases between. CDR3 sequence: CAAPPGGTDTQYF. The CDR3 bases are TGCGCCGCGCCCCCAGGGGGCACAGATACGCAGTATTTT.

The chain has TRBV7-3 and TRBJ2-7; tentatively, D is TRBD1 or TRBD2 (6 bases each). The CDR3 runs to 15 residues. V dropped 5 bases and J dropped 4 bases, with 18 bases sitting between them. CDR1 is SGHTA and CDR2 is FQGTGA in the germline V gene. The CDR3 coding sequence is TGTGCCAGCAGCCTCGGGGGCAGGGGAAGTTACGAGCAGTACTTC. Amino acid sequence: CASSLGGRGSYEQYF.

This clonotype appeared many times. This sequence joins TRBV10-2 and TRBJ2-3; tentatively, D is TRBD2 (6 bases). The V gene's germline CDR1 is WSHSY and CDR2 SAAADI. V was cut by 6 bases and J by 4 bases, with 17 bases left in between. The CDR3 is 15 residues long. CDR3 DNA sequence: TGCGCCAGCAGGGGGGGACCTAACAGTCCAGATACGCAGTATTTT. This gives the protein CASRGGPNSPDTQYF.

The CDR3 bases are TGTGCCAGCAGCCAGTTAAGGGCCTACGAGCAGTACTTC. Its translation is CASSQLRAYEQYF. This sequence joins TRBV3-1 and TRBJ2-7; no definite D call. The CDR3 has 13 amino acids. CDR1 and CDR2 from the germline V gene are LGHDT and YNNKEL (reference sequence). V gave up 3 bases and J gave up 2 bases, with 8 bases separating them.

This clonotype was observed at least ten times. The chain uses TRBV20-1 and TRBJ2-1; 10 positions match TRBD2. Trimming removed 6 bases from V and 3 bases from J; junction bases left unmatched: 5. The length of the CDR3 is 14 residues. The germline V gene has CDR1 DFQATT and CDR2 SNEGSKA (reference sequence). CDR3 DNA sequence: TGCAGTGCGGTCCTAGCGGGGGACTACAATGAGCAGTTCTTC. This encodes CSAVLAGDYNEQFF.

This clonotype was counted many times. The rearrangement uses TRBV6-1 and TRBJ2-1; 10 bases agree with TRBD1. The CDR3 loop spans 14 amino acids. Germline V gene sequence: CDR1 MNHNS, CDR2 SASEGT. J was trimmed by 3 bases and V by 6 bases; bases with no gene match: 2. CDR3: CASRRTGGYNEQFF. The CDR3 DNA follows: TGTGCCAGCAGGAGGACAGGGGGCTACAATGAGCAGTTCTTC.

As for this clonotype: Just one base apart from a much larger clone, this may be a read error. This rearrangement joins TRBV7-9 to TRBJ2-1; D not certain. The CDR3 consists of 17 residues. Trimming took 0 bases from V and 0 from J, leaving 12 bases between them. Germline lookup yields CDR1 SEHNR and CDR2 FQNEAQ (reference sequence). CDR3 nucleotide sequence: TGTGCCAGCAGCTTAGCTCCGACCAGGCTCTCCTACAATGAGCAGTTCTTC. It encodes CASSLAPTRLSYNEQFF.

This clonotype was seen repeatedly, ten times or more. The rearrangement joins TRBV6-1 to TRBJ2-1, with D unclear. Trimming took 4 bases from V and 6 from J, leaving 10 bases between them. Germline V gene data show CDR1 as MNHNS and CDR2 as SASEGT. This CDR3 comprises 13 residues. CDR3 nucleotide sequence: TGTGCCAGCAGTGTTAGGCGGTCCAATGAGCAGTTCTTC. Translated: CASSVRRSNEQFF.

With respect to this clonotype: A much more abundant neighbour one base away suggests this may be a read error. The CDR3 DNA reads TGCAGTGCTACTATTCGGGTGGCAGAGTCCCAGTACTTC. Translating it yields CSATIRVAESQYF. The chain is built from TRBV20-1 and TRBJ2-5; D is unresolved. This CDR3 is 13 amino acids long. The V gene's germline CDR1 is DFQATT and CDR2 SNEGSKA (reference sequence).

The table lists this clonotype with a few counts. The chain couples TRBV20-1 to TRBJ1-1; D is ambiguous. The V end was cut by 3 bases, the J end by 0 bases, with 8 bases between. The germline V gene has CDR1 DFQATT and CDR2 SNEGSKA (reference sequence). The CDR3 has 13 amino acids. For the CDR3, the DNA is TGCAGTGCTAGCGGAGAAATGAACACTGAAGCTTTCTTT. Translated, it gives CSASGEMNTEAFF.

Ten or more counts support this clonotype. V and J are TRBV24-1 and TRBJ2-1, with 7 bases matching TRBD1. This CDR3 has 14 residues. The germline gives CDR1 KGHDR, CDR2 SFDVKD. J was trimmed by 10 bases and V by 3 bases; bases with no gene match: 8. CDR3 in amino acids: CATSDPNSGQEQFF. CDR3 nucleotide sequence: TGTGCCACCAGTGATCCTAATTCGGGACAGGAGCAGTTCTTC.

The chain links TRBV29-1 to TRBJ1-1; D remains unclear. V shed 4 bases and J shed 3 bases, with 12 bases lying between them. The germline V gene encodes CDR1 SQVTM and CDR2 ANQGSEA. The CDR3 contains 13 residues. Written as DNA, the CDR3 is TGCAGCGTTGTGGTCGACATCTACACTGAAGCTTTCTTT. Translation gives CSVVVDIYTEAFF. The entire variable domain, with the rest obtained from reference TRBV29-1 and TRBJ1-1, is as follows: SAVISQKPSRDICQRGTSLTIQCQVDSQVTMMFWYRQQPGQSLTLIATANQGSEATYESGFVIDKFPISRPNLTFSTLTVSNMSPEDSSIYLCSVVVDIYTEAFFGQGTRLTVV.

This clonotype came up many times. The V and J genes are TRBV20-1 and TRBJ1-6, with TRBD1 as a possible D gene (6 bases). The V and J ends lost 0 bases and 8 bases respectively, with 17 bases between them. Per germline, CDR1 DFQATT and CDR2 SNEGSKA (reference sequence). The CDR3 spans 16 residues. The CDR3 loop is CSARDGGGGSYSPLHF. The CDR3 DNA reads as TGCAGTGCTAGAGATGGGGGCGGGGGGAGTTATTCACCCCTCCACTTT.

This clonotype was seen at least ten times. The chain links TRBV10-3 to TRBJ2-3; the match to TRBD2 covers 8 bases. This CDR3 is built from 17 residues. Germline CDR1 ENHRY, CDR2 SYGVKD. J gave up 0 bases and V 10 bases, and 15 bases lay outside the gene matches. CDR3 loop: CATGGGTFPASTDTQYF. The CDR3 nucleotides are TGTGCCACCGGGGGGGGGACCTTCCCCGCTAGCACAGATACGCAGTATTTT.

A few counts support this clonotype. The rearrangement joins TRBV15 to TRBJ1-2; 7 nucleotides line up with TRBD1. V lost 2 bases and J lost 0; bases outside the gene matches: 9. Germline lookup yields CDR1 LNHNV and CDR2 YYDKDF (reference sequence). The CDR3 has 17 residues. CDR3 in amino acids: CATSRSDRDLSNYGYTF. CDR3 bases: TGTGCCACCAGCAGATCAGACAGGGATTTGTCTAACTATGGCTACACCTTC. Supplemented by reference TRBV15 and TRBJ1-2, the full variable domain reads DAMVIQNPRYQVTQFGKPVTLSCSQTLNHNVMYWYQQKSSQAPKLLFHYYDKDFNNEADTPDNFQSRRPNTSFCFLDIRSPGLGDTAMYLCATSRSDRDLSNYGYTFGSGTRLTVV.

The chain carries TRBV4-2 and TRBJ2-3; 9 bases align to TRBD2. Trimming took 0 bases from V and 2 from J; bases not matched to a gene: 6. CDR3 size: 17 residues. Germline loops: CDR1 LGHNA, CDR2 YNFKEQ. CDR3 residues: CASSQDDSGGHTDTQYF. The DNA of the CDR3 is TGTGCCAGCAGCCAAGATGATAGCGGGGGACACACAGATACGCAGTATTTT.

This clonotype showed up many times. In DNA, the CDR3 is TGCAGTGCTGGGACAGGGCTCTCTGGGGCCAACGTCCTGACTTTC. It encodes CSAGTGLSGANVLTF. The chain is built from TRBV20-1 and TRBJ2-6, with 9 bases aligning to TRBD1. The CDR3 runs 15 residues. Germline V gene lookup returns CDR1 DFQATT and CDR2 SNEGSKA (reference sequence). The ends lost 5 bases at V and 0 bases at J; junction bases unmatched: 2.

This clonotype showed up many times. The rearrangement links TRBV6-1 to TRBJ2-7; TRBD1 agrees at 7 bases. The CDR3 runs 15 residues. Germline CDR1 MNHNS, CDR2 SASEGT. V was clipped by 5 bases and J by 4 bases; unmatched bases: 11. In nucleotides, the CDR3 is TGTGCCAGCAGTCGCGACTCAGGGGGAGAATACGAGCAGTACTTC. It translates to CASSRDSGGEYEQYF.

This clonotype appeared many times. The CDR3 loop is CATNPGQGYEQYF. The DNA for the CDR3 is TGTGCCACCAATCCGGGGCAGGGCTACGAGCAGTACTTC. V and J are TRBV24-1 and TRBJ2-7, with D possibly called TRBD1 or TRBD2 (5 bases each). Germline assignment: CDR1 KGHDR and CDR2 SFDVKD. The CDR3 covers 13 residues. V was clipped by 8 bases and J by 3 bases, with 13 bases between them.

This clonotype showed up many times. The V gene is TRBV20-1, the J gene TRBJ2-1, with a weak D call TRBD2 (6 bases). There are 13 residues in the CDR3. Trimming removed 1 base at V and 4 bases at J, with 8 bases between. From germline, CDR1 is DFQATT and CDR2 SNEGSKA (reference sequence). CDR3 DNA: TGCAGTGCTAGAGTGGCGGGGTACAATGAGCAGTTCTTC. Amino acids: CSARVAGYNEQFF.

Comment on this clonotype: One end of the junction fails to match germline, which may point to a read error. This chain joins TRBV3-1 and TRBJ2-2, with D hard to call. This CDR3 spans 17 amino acids. From germline, CDR1 is LGHDT and CDR2 YNNKEL (reference sequence). CDR3 nucleotides: TGTGCCAGCTGCCAAGTTCGGCCAGACCTAGACACCGGGGAGCTGTTTTTT. This sequence encodes CASCQVRPDLDTGELFF.

This clonotype was counted many times. V usage is TRBV5-1 and J usage is TRBJ2-1, with D hard to call. Germline loops: CDR1 SGHRS, CDR2 YFSETQ. Trimming took off 0 bases at V and 1 base at J, with 11 bases between the two ends. The CDR3 is made up of 16 amino acids. The CDR3 coding sequence is TGCGCCAGCAGCTTGGACTACGCAGGTTCCTACAATGAGCAGTTCTTC. This gives the protein CASSLDYAGSYNEQFF.